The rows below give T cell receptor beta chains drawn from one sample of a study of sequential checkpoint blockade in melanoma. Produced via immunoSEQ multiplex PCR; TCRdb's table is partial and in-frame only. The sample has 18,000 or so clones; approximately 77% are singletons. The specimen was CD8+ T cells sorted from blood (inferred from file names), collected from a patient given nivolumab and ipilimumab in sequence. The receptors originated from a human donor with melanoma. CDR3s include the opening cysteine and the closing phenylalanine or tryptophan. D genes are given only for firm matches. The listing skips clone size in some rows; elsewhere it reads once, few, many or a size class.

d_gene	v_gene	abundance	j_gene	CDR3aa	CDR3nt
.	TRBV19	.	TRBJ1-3	CASTGVDGNTIYF	TGTGCCAGTACAGGGGTGGATGGAAACACCATATATTTT
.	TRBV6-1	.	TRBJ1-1	CASRVRGNTEAFF	TGTGCCAGCAGGGTCCGGGGGAACACTGAAGCTTTCTTT
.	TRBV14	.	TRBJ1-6	CASSQTAGGWDSPLHF	TGTGCCAGCAGCCAAACAGCTGGAGGTTGGGATTCACCCCTCCACTTT
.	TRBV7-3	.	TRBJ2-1	CASSFRESSYNEQFF	TGTGCCAGCAGCTTCAGGGAAAGCTCCTACAATGAGCAGTTCTTC
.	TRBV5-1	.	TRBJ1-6	CASSLETLFYNSPLHF	TGCGCCAGCAGCTTAGAGACATTGTTCTATAATTCACCCCTCCACTTT
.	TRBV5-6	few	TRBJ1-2	CASSLWEGTWGYTF	TGTGCCAGCAGCTTGTGGGAGGGAACCTGGGGCTACACCTTC
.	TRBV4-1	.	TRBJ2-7	CASSQEGPGIYEQYF	TGCGCCAGCAGCCAAGAAGGGCCGGGGATCTACGAGCAGTACTTC
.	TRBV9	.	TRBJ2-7	CASSDSFYEQYF	TGTGCCAGCAGCGACAGCTTCTACGAGCAGTACTTC
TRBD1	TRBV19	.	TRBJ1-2	CASSIARQGLTGYTF	TGTGCCAGTAGTATAGCCCGACAGGGCCTTACCGGCTACACCTTC
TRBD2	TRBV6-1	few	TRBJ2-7	CASSDESSGSYEQYF	TGTGCCAGCAGTGATGAGTCTAGCGGGAGCTACGAGCAGTACTTC
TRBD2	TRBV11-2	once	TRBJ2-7	CASSEYSGRSYEQYF	TGTGCCAGCAGCGAGTATAGCGGGAGATCCTACGAGCAGTACTTC
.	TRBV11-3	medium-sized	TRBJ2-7	CASSLLLASTYEQYF	TGTGCCAGCAGCTTATTACTAGCCTCGACCTACGAGCAGTACTTC
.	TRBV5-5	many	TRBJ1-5	CASSLGQGQPQHF	TGTGCCAGCAGCTTGGGTCAGGGCCAGCCCCAGCATTTT
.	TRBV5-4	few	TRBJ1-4	CASSLAGEKLFF	TGTGCCAGCAGCTTGGCCGGGGAAAAACTGTTTTTT
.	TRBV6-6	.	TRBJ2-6	CASSLQGTGANVLTF	TGTGCCAGCAGTTTGCAGGGGACAGGGGCCAACGTCCTGACTTTC
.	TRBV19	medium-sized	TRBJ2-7	CASSMGPDYEQYF	TGTGCCAGTAGTATGGGGCCAGACTACGAGCAGTACTTC
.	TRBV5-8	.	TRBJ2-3	CASSLAVASFDTQYF	TGTGCCAGCAGCTTGGCGGTCGCTAGCTTCGATACGCAGTATTTT
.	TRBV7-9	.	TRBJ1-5	CASSLTGYNQPQHF	TGTGCCAGCAGCCTCACAGGGTACAATCAGCCCCAGCATTTT
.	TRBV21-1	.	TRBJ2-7	CASSRGRGQGILSSYEQYF	TGTGCCAGCAGCAGAGGCCGGGGACAGGGCATCCTAAGCTCCTACGAGCAGTACTTC
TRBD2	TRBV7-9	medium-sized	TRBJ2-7	CASSLGTSGSFIEQYF	TGTGCCAGCAGCTTAGGGACTAGCGGGAGTTTCATCGAGCAGTACTTC
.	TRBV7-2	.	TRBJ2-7	CASSLYRVYEQYF	TGTGCCAGCAGCTTATATCGGGTCTACGAGCAGTACTTC
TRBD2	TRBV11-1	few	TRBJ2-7	CASSRNAGTSGGGKQYF	TGTGCCAGCAGCCGCAACGCAGGGACTAGCGGGGGAGGAAAGCAGTACTTC
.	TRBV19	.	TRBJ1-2	CASSIGVESYGYTF	TGTGCCAGTAGTATAGGGGTGGAGTCCTATGGCTACACCTTC
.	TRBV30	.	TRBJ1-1	CAWRPGDDEAFF	TGTGCCTGGAGACCAGGGGATGATGAAGCTTTCTTT
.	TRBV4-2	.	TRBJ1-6	CASSLKGPGYRSYNSPLHF	TGTGCCAGCAGTCTCAAAGGCCCAGGGTATCGCTCCTATAATTCACCCCTCCACTTT
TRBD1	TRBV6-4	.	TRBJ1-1	CASSDSTGGETEAFF	TGTGCCAGCAGTGACTCGACAGGGGGGGAGACTGAAGCTTTCTTT
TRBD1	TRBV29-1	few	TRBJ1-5	CSVAGGAENQPQHF	TGCAGCGTGGCAGGGGGCGCGGAGAATCAGCCCCAGCATTTT
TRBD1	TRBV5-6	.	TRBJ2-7	CASSSTGSYEQYF	TGTGCCAGCAGCTCGACAGGGTCCTACGAGCAGTACTTC
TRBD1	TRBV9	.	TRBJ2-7	CASSVGGTGSYEQYF	TGTGCCAGCAGCGTAGGCGGGACAGGCTCCTACGAGCAGTACTTC
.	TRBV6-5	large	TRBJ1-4	CASSYEGATNEKLFF	TGTGCCAGCAGTTACGAGGGAGCAACTAATGAAAAACTGTTTTTT
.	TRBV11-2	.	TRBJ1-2	CASSLDRRGNYGYTF	TGTGCCAGCAGCTTAGATCGAAGGGGAAACTATGGCTACACCTTC